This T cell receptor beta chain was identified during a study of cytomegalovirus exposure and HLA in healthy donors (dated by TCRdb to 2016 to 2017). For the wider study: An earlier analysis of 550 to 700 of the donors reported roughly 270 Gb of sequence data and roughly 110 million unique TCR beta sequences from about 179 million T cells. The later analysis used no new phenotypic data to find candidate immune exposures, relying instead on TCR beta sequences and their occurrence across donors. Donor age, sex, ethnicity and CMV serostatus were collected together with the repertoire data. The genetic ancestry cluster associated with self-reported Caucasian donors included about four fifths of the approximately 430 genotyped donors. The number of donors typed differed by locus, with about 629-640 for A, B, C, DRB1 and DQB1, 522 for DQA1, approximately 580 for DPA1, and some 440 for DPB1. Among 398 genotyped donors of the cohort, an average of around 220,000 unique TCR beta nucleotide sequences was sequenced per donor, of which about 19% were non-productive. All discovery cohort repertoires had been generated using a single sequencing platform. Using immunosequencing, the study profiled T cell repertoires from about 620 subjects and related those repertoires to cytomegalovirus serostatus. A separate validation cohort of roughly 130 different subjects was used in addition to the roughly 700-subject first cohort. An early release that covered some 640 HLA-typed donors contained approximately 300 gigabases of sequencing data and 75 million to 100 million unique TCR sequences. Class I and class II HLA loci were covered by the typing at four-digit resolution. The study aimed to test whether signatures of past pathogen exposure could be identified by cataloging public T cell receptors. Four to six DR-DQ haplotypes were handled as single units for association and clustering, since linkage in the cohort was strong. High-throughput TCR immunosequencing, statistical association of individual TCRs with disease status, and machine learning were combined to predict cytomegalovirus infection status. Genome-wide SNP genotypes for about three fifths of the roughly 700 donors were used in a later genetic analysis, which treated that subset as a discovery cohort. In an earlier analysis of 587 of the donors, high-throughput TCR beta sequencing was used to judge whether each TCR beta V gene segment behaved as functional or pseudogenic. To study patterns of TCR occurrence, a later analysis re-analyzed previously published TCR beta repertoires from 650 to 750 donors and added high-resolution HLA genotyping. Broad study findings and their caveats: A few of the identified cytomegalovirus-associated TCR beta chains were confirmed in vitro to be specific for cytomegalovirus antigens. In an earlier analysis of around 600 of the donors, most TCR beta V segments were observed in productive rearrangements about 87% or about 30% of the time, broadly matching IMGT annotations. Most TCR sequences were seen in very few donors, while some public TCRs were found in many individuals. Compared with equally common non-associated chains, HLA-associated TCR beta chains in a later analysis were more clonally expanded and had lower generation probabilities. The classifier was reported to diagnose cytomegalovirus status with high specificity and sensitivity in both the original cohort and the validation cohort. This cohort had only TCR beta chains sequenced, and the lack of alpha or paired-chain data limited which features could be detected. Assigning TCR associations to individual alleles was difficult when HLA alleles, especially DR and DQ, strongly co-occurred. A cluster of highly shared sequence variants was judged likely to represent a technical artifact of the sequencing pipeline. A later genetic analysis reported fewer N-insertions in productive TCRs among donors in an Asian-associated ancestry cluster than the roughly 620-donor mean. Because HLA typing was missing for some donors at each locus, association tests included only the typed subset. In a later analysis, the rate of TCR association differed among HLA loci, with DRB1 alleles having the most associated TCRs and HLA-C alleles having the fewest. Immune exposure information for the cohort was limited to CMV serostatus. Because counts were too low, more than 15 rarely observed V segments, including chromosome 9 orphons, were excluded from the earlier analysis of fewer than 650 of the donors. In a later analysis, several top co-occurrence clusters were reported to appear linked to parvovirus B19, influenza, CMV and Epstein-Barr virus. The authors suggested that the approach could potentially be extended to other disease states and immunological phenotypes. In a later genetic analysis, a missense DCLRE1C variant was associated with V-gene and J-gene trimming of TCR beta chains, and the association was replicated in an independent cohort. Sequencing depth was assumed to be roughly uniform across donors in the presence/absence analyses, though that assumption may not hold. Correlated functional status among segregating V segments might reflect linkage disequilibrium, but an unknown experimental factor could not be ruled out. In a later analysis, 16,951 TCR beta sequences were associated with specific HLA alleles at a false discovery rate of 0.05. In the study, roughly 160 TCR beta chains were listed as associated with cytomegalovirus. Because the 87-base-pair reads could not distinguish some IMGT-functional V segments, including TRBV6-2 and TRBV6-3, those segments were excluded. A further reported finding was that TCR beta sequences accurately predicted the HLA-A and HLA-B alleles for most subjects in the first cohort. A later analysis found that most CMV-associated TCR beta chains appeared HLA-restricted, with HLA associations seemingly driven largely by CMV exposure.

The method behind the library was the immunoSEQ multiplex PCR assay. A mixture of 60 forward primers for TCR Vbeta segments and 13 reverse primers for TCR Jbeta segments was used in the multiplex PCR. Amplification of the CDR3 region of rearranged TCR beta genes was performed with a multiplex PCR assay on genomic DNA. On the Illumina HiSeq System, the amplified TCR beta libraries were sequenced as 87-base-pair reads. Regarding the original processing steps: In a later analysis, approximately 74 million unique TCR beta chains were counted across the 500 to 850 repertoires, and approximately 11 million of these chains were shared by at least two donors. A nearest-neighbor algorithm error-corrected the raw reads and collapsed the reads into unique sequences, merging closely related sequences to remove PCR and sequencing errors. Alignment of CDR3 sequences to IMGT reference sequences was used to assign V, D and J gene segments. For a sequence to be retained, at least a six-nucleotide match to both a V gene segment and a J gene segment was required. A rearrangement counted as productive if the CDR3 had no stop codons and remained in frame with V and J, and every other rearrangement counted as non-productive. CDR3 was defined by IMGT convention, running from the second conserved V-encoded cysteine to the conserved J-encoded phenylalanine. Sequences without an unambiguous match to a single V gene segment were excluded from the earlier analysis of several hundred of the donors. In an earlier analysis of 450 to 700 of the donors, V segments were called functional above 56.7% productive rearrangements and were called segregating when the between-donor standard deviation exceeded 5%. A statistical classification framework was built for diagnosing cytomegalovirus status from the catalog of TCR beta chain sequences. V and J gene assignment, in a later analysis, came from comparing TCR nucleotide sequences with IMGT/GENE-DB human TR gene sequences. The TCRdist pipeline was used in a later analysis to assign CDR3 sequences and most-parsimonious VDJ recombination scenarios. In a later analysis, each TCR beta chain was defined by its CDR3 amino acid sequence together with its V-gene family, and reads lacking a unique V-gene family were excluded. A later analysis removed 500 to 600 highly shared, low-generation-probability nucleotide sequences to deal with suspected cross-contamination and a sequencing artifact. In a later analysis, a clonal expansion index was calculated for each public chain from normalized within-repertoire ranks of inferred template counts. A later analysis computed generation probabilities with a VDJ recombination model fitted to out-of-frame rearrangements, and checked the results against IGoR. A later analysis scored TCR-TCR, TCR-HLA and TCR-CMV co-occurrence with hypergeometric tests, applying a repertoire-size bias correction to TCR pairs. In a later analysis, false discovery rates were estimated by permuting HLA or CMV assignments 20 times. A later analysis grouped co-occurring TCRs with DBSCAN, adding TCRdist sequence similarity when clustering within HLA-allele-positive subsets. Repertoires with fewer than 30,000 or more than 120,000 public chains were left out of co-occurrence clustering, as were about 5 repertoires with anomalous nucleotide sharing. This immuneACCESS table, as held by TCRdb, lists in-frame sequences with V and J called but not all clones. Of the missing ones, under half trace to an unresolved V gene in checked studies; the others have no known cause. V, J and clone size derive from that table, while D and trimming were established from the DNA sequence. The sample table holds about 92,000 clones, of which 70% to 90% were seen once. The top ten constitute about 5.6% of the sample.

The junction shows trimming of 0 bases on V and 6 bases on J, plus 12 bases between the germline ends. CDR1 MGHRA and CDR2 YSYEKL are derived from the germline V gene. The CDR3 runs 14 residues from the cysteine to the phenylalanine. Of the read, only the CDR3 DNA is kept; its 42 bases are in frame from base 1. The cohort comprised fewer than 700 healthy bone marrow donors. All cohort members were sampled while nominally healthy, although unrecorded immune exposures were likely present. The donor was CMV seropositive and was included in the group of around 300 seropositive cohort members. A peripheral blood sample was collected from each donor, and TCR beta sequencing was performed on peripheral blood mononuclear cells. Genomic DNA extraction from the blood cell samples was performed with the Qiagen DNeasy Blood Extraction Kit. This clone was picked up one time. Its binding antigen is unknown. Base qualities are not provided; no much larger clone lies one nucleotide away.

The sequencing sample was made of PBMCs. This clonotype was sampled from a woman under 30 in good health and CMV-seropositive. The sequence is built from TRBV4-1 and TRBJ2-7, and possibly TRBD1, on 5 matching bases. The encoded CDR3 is CASSQDSGFGEQYF. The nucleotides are TGCGCCAGCAGCCAAGATTCAGGGTTCGGCGAGCAGTACTTC.